The T cell receptor (beta chain) described here comes from a study of T cell changes during pregnancy in multiple sclerosis. Trimming stripped 2 bases from V and 6 bases from J, with 7 bases between. CDR3 length: 13 amino acids. The V gene's germline CDR1 is SSHAT and CDR2 FNYEAQ (reference sequence). Clones were read by immunoSEQ multiplex PCR, and TCRdb kept only the in-frame ones, dropping some. The sample comprises 85,000 to 130,000 clones, roughly nine tenths of which are singletons, and over 1.5% rests with the top ten. This clone appeared a single time. Here the sequenced sample was peripheral blood, taken before pregnancy. The origin of this receptor is a female donor with multiple sclerosis, enrolled in a pregnancy study. This chain joins TRBV7-7 and TRBJ2-2, with D unclear. The CDR3 here is CASSLKEAGELFF. The CDR3 DNA sequence: TGTGCCAGCAGCTTAAAAGAGGCCGGGGAGCTGTTTTTT.